This passage covers 5 T cell receptor beta chains from one sample sequenced in a study of cytomegalovirus exposure and HLA in healthy donors. PCR was performed using 60 Vbeta and 13 Jbeta primers. Some clones are missing from TCRdb's copy, which holds only in-frame ones; the method was immunoSEQ multiplex PCR. Here the sample spans tens of thousands of clones, about 80% being singletons. What was sequenced was PBMCs. These receptors came from a man aged 30-40 years in good health and CMV-seropositive.

A few counts support this clone. The chain combines TRBV7-2 with TRBJ1-2, with 9 positions matching TRBD1. This CDR3 contains 15 residues. The germline gives CDR1 SGHTA, CDR2 FQGNSA. The J segment lost 5 bases and the V segment lost 3 bases, leaving 7 bases of the junction unmatched. CDR3 sequence reads: CASSLGSQGAYGYTF. CDR3 DNA: TGTGCCAGCAGCTTGGGATCACAGGGGGCTTATGGCTACACCTTC.

The chain uses TRBV25-1 and TRBJ1-5, with 7 bases that match TRBD1. This CDR3 has 16 residues. Trimming cost V 1 base and J 3 bases; bases outside gene matches: 6. The V gene's germline CDR1 is MGHDK and CDR2 SYGVNS. The CDR3 DNA sequence: TGTGCCAGCAGTGAATCGGGACAGCCTTCCAATCAGCCCCAGCATTTT. Encoded protein: CASSESGQPSNQPQHF.

This chain uses TRBV2 with TRBJ2-7; D remains ambiguous. V dropped 7 bases and J dropped 1 base, with 5 bases sitting between them. The CDR3 totals 11 residues. Germline V gene sequence: CDR1 SNHLY, CDR2 FYNNEI. This CDR3 is CASTGSYEQYF. The CDR3 bases are TGTGCCAGCACCGGGTCCTACGAGCAGTACTTC.

This clone occurred once. This rearrangement joins TRBV29-1 to TRBJ2-1; TRBD1 might be the D (6 bases). Germline loops: CDR1 SQVTM, CDR2 ANQGSEA. The V end lost 4 bases, the J end lost 7 bases, and 17 bases lay between the germline ends. The CDR3 is 14 amino acids. CDR3 sequence (DNA): TGCAGCGTTGTAAGGCTGGCAGGGGTAAATGAGCAGTTCTTC. It translates to CSVVRLAGVNEQFF.

The V and J genes are TRBV5-4 and TRBJ1-2; 9 bases fit TRBD1. The trim removed 4 bases at V and 7 bases at J, leaving 5 bases unmatched. This CDR3 comprises 13 residues. Per germline, CDR1 SGHNT and CDR2 YYREEE (reference sequence). The CDR3 region is CASSPGQGAGYTF. DNA of the CDR3: TGTGCCAGCAGCCCGGGACAGGGTGCTGGCTACACCTTC.